This passage covers 2 T cell receptor beta chains from one sample sequenced in a study of cytomegalovirus exposure and HLA in healthy donors. With 60 Vbeta and 13 Jbeta primers, the PCR was carried out. Generated by immunoSEQ multiplex PCR, the TCRdb table keeps only in-frame clones and is missing some. The sample lists 150,000 to 200,000 clones; about 77% were seen once. The sample was PBMCs. Every receptor here comes from a male donor in good health and CMV-seropositive.

The chain carries TRBV9 and TRBJ2-7; a weak D match, TRBD2 (7 bases). Germline V gene data show CDR1 as SGDLS and CDR2 as YYNGEE. The CDR3 extends over 15 amino acids. The V end was cut by 4 bases, the J end by 0 bases, with 14 bases between. CDR3 bases: TGTGCCAGCAGCCCAAGGGGGGGGCTCTCCTACGAGCAGTACTTC. Translated, it gives CASSPRGGLSYEQYF.

V usage is TRBV30 and J usage is TRBJ2-3, with D perhaps matching TRBD1 (6 bases). The CDR3 covers 17 residues. V lost 3 bases, J lost 0 bases, and 19 bases lay in between. Germline V gives CDR1 GTSNPN, CDR2 SVGIG (reference sequence). Written as DNA, the CDR3 is TGTGCCTGGAGCAACAGGGATGGTCCTGGGAGCACAGATACGCAGTATTTT. Translated: CAWSNRDGPGSTDTQYF. The variable domain in full, with the rest retrieved from reference TRBV30 and TRBJ2-3, is SQTIHQWPATLVQPVGSPLSLECTVEGTSNPNLYWYRQAAGRGLQLLFYSVGIGQISSEVPQNLSASRPQDRQFILSSKKLLLSDSGFYLCAWSNRDGPGSTDTQYFGPGTRLTVL.